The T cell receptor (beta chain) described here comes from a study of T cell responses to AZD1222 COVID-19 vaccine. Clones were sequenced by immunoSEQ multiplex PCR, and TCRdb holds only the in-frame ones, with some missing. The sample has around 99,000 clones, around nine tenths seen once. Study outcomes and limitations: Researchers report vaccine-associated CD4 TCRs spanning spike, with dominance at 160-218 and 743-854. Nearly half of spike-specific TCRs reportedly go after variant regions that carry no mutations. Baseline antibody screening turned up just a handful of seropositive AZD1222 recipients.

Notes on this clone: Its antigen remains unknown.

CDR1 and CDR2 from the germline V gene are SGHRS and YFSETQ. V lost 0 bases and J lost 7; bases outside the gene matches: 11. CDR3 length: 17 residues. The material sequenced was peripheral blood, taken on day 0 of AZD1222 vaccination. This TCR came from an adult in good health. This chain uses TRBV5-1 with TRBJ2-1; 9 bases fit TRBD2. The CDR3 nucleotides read TGCGCCAGCAGCTTGGGCCACTCGCGGGGGGGCCTGAATGAGCAGTTCTTC. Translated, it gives CASSLGHSRGGLNEQFF.